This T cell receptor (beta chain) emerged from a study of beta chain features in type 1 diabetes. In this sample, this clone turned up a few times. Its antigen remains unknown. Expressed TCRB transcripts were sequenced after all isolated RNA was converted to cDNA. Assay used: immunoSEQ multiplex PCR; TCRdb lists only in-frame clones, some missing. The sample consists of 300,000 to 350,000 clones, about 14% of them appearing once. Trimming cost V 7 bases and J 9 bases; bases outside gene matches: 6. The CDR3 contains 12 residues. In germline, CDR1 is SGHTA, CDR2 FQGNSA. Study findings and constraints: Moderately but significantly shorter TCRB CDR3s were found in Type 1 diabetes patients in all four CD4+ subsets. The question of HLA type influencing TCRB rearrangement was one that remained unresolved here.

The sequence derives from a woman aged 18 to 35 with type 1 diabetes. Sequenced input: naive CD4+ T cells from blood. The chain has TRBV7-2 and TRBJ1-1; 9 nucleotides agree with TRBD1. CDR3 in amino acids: CASTLQGAKAFF. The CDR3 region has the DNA TGTGCCAGCACCCTACAGGGGGCAAAAGCTTTCTTT.